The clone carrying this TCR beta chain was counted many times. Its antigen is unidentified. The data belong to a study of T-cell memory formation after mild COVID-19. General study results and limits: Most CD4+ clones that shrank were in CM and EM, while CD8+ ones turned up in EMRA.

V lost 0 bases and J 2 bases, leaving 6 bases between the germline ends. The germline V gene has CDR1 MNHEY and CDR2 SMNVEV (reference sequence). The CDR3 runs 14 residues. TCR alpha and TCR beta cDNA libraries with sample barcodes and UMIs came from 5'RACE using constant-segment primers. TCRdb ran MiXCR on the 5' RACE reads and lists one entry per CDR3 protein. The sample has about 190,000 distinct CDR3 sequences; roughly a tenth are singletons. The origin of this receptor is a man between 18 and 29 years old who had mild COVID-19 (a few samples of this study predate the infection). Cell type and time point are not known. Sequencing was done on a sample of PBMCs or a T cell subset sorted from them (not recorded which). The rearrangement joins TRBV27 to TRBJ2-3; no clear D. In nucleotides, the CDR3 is TGTGCCAGCAGTTTATCGGTATCCACAGATACGCAGTATTTT. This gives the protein CASSLSVSTDTQYF.